Following are 22 T cell receptor beta chains from one sample sequenced in a study of T cell responses to AZD1222 COVID-19 vaccine. TCRdb's copy holds only in-frame clones and misses some; the assay was immunoSEQ multiplex PCR. The profile shows about 130,000 clones, around nine tenths of them singletons. This specimen was peripheral blood, taken on day 0 of AZD1222 vaccination. These receptors originate from an adult in good health.

V gene TRBV30 combines with J gene TRBJ1-2; TRBD1 agrees at 11 bases. From germline, CDR1 is GTSNPN and CDR2 SVGIG (reference sequence). The CDR3 spans 15 residues. Trimming took 3 bases from V and 5 from J; bases not matched to a gene: 8. The CDR3 coding sequence is TGTGCCTGGAGGACCCGGGACAGGGGGGGGTATGGCTACACCTTC. Translation gives CAWRTRDRGGYGYTF.

This clone was seen once. The J gene is TRBJ2-7, the V gene TRBV10-3; D perhaps matches TRBD2 (6 bases). Trimming removed 4 bases from V and 6 bases from J, with 16 bases in between. The CDR3 length is 14 residues. Germline V gene data show CDR1 as ENHRY and CDR2 as SYGVKD. This chain's CDR3 is CAISGRDLAPEQYF. The CDR3 region has the DNA TGTGCCATCAGTGGCCGGGACTTGGCCCCCGAGCAGTACTTC.

The CDR3 region is CASSYGLSGGQETQYF. In nucleotides, the CDR3 is TGTGCCAGCAGTTACGGTCTATCGGGGGGGCAAGAGACCCAGTACTTC. The chain carries TRBV6-5 and TRBJ2-5; 8 bases line up with TRBD2. The CDR3 contains 16 residues. Germline V gene sequence: CDR1 MNHEY, CDR2 SVGAGI. After removal of 2 bases from V and 2 bases from J, the junction contained 7 bases not matched to a gene.

The chain is built from TRBV6-5 and TRBJ1-5, with D maybe TRBD1 (5 bases). The germline CDR1 and CDR2 sequences are MNHEY and SVGAGI. The CDR3 length is 14 residues. V was trimmed by 6 bases and J by 5 bases, leaving 14 bases between them. In DNA, the CDR3 is TGTGCCAGCAGGGCCCGGGGGGGGTATCAGCCCCAGCATTTT. Translated: CASRARGGYQPQHF.

This chain links TRBV9 with TRBJ2-7; D unclear. CDR3 length equals 15 residues. Trimming pared 0 bases from V and 2 bases from J, leaving 12 bases between. Germline loops: CDR1 SGDLS, CDR2 YYNGEE. The CDR3 DNA follows: TGTGCCAGCAGCGTAGGTACAGCACCTACCTACGAGCAGTACTTC. Translation gives CASSVGTAPTYEQYF.

The rearrangement links TRBV7-3 to TRBJ1-1, with a weak D call TRBD1 (6 bases). This CDR3 has 15 residues. The germline V gene has CDR1 SGHTA and CDR2 FQGTGA. V dropped 6 bases and J dropped 6 bases, with 20 bases sitting between them. CDR3 residues: CASSPGTYMGAEAFF. The DNA for the CDR3 is TGTGCCAGCAGTCCTGGGACATATATGGGCGCTGAAGCTTTCTTT. Variable domain in full (rest from reference TRBV7-3 and TRBJ1-1): GAGVSQTPSNKVTEKGKYVELRCDPISGHTALYWYRQSLGQGPEFLIYFQGTGAADDSGLPNDRFFAVRPEGSVSTLKIQRTERGDSAVYLCASSPGTYMGAEAFFGQGTRLTVV.

This chain links TRBV7-9 with TRBJ2-7, with D unclear. V lost 1 base and J lost 6, with 13 bases in between. CDR3 size: 14 residues. Germline-derived CDR1 and CDR2 are SEHNR and FQNEAQ (reference sequence). The CDR3 bases are TGTGCCAGCAGCTTAGGGGCAAACACCGGCGAGCAGTACTTC. It yields the protein CASSLGANTGEQYF.

The V and J genes are TRBV9 and TRBJ2-1; D gene ambiguous. This CDR3 is built from 15 residues. Trimming shortened V by 3 bases and J by 0 bases, and 10 bases separated the two germline ends. Germline lookup yields CDR1 SGDLS and CDR2 YYNGEE. The CDR3 sequence: CASSGGTSSYNEQFF. In DNA, the CDR3 is TGTGCCAGCAGCGGTGGAACGTCCTCCTACAATGAGCAGTTCTTC.

This chain uses TRBV24-1 with TRBJ2-2, with 8 bases aligning to TRBD1. This CDR3 is built from 17 residues. In germline, CDR1 is KGHDR, CDR2 SFDVKD. V trimming: 4 bases; J trimming: 0 bases; junction bases outside the gene matches: 6. The CDR3 loop is CATSDPHRGSNTGELFF. CDR3 coding DNA: TGTGCCACCAGTGACCCCCACAGGGGGTCGAACACCGGGGAGCTGTTTTTT.

The rearrangement links TRBV6-6 to TRBJ2-2, with 9 bases matching TRBD1. Germline trimming cut 4 bases from V and 5 bases from J; bases unmatched to any gene: 5. Germline V lookup: CDR1 MNHNY, CDR2 SVGAGI (reference sequence). The CDR3 loop spans 15 amino acids. In DNA form, the CDR3 reads TGTGCCAGCAGTTCGGGACAGGGCTTGACCGGGGAGCTGTTTTTT. Protein: CASSSGQGLTGELFF.

The V call is TRBV5-6, the J call TRBJ2-1, with TRBD1 matching 8 bases. CDR3 length: 16 residues. Trimming removed 4 bases from V and 0 bases from J; junction bases left unmatched: 6. The germline V gene encodes CDR1 SGHDT and CDR2 YYEEEE. The CDR3 coding sequence is TGTGCCAGCAGCGGAAGGACAGGGAGCTCCTACAATGAGCAGTTCTTC. Amino acids: CASSGRTGSSYNEQFF. Complete variable domain (other parts from reference TRBV5-6 and TRBJ2-1): DAGVTQSPTHLIKTRGQQVTLRCSPKSGHDTVSWYQQALGQGPQFIFQYYEEEERQRGNFPDRFSGHQFPNYSSELNVNALLLGDSALYLCASSGRTGSSYNEQFFGPGTRLTVL.

This clone appeared a few times. The chain joins TRBV28 to TRBJ2-2, with 16 bases that match TRBD2. V shed 0 bases and J 6 bases; nucleotides not matched to a gene: 1. The CDR3 is 17 amino acids. The germline CDR1 and CDR2 sequences are MDHEN and SYDVKM. DNA for the CDR3: TGTGCCAGCAGTTTATGGGGACTAGCGGGGGGGCCCGGGGAGCTGTTTTTT. It yields the protein CASSLWGLAGGPGELFF. The full variable domain, rest sourced from reference TRBV28 and TRBJ2-2, is DVKVTQSSRYLVKRTGEKVFLECVQDMDHENMFWYRQDPGLGLRLIYFSYDVKMKEKGDIPEGYSVSREKKERFSLILESASTNQTSMYLCASSLWGLAGGPGELFFGEGSRLTVL.

The genes are TRBV9 and TRBJ2-3; maybe TRBD2 (7 bases). Trimming cost V 2 bases and J 5 bases, with 18 bases left between them. The CDR3 runs to 16 residues. The germline V gene encodes CDR1 SGDLS and CDR2 YYNGEE. The CDR3 region has the DNA TGTGCCAGCAGCGTTAATTCAGGGGAGGGGAGAGATACGCAGTATTTT. It yields the protein CASSVNSGEGRDTQYF. The full variable domain, completed using reference TRBV9 and TRBJ2-3, is DSGVTQTPKHLITATGQRVTLRCSPRSGDLSVYWYQQSLDQGLQFLIQYYNGEERAKGNILERFSAQQFPDLHSELNLSSLELGDSALYFCASSVNSGEGRDTQYFGPGTRLTVL.

The chain joins TRBV10-1 to TRBJ2-3; tentative D call: TRBD1 (5 bases). Germline CDR1 WNHNN, CDR2 SYGVQD (reference sequence). The CDR3 consists of 14 residues. Trimming took 2 bases from V and 2 from J, leaving 8 bases between them. CDR3 sequence: CASSERQITDTQYF. In DNA, the CDR3 is TGCGCCAGCAGTGAGAGACAGATCACAGATACGCAGTATTTT.

The chain couples TRBV19 to TRBJ1-5; weak D call: TRBD1 (5 bases). V lost 10 bases to trimming and J lost 5 bases, with 15 bases between them. CDR1 is LNHDA, CDR2 SQIVND, per germline (reference sequence). CDR3 length: 13 amino acids. The CDR3 nucleotides are TGTGCCACCGACCAGGGAATAGATCAGCCCCAGCATTTT. Translated, it gives CATDQGIDQPQHF.

The chain recombines TRBV3-1 (or the pseudogene TRBV3-2) with TRBJ1-5; D gene ambiguous. Per the germline V gene, CDR1 is LGHDT and CDR2 is YNNKEL (reference sequence). This CDR3 region has 13 residues. The ends were cut back, 6 bases at V and 3 bases at J, with 9 bases in the middle. CDR3 DNA: TGTGCCAGCAGTTGGGGTAACAATCAGCCCCAGCATTTT. It codes for CASSWGNNQPQHF.

The gene calls are TRBV5-1 and TRBJ2-7, with D uncertain. There are 13 residues in the CDR3. V lost 0 bases and J 5 bases, leaving 9 bases between the germline ends. Germline loops: CDR1 SGHRS, CDR2 YFSETQ. In nucleotides, the CDR3 is TGCGCCAGCAGCTTGGCGTCACCCCACGAGCAGTACTTC. Amino acids: CASSLASPHEQYF.

This CDR3 reads CASSPRPYYEQYF. DNA of the CDR3: TGTGCCAGCAGCCCCAGACCCTACTACGAGCAGTACTTC. The J gene is TRBJ2-7, the V gene TRBV14, with D hard to call. The V gene lost 4 bases and the J gene lost 3 bases, with 10 bases spanning the gap. This CDR3 has 13 residues. Germline values: CDR1 SGHDN, CDR2 FVKESK.

CDR3 nucleotides: TGTGCCAGCAGGATAGGTGCAGGGGACAATTCACCCCTCCACTTT. Translating it yields CASRIGAGDNSPLHF. The V call is TRBV9, the J call TRBJ1-6; possible D gene TRBD1, 6 bases. The germline gives CDR1 SGDLS, CDR2 YYNGEE. This CDR3 region has 15 residues. The V gene lost 5 bases and the J gene lost 7 bases, with 16 bases spanning the gap.

This chain uses TRBV2 with TRBJ2-4; no reliable D call. The germline V gene has CDR1 SNHLY and CDR2 FYNNEI. V was cut by 2 bases and J by 0 bases, with 8 bases left in between. The CDR3 contains 15 residues. The DNA of the CDR3 is TGTGCCAGCAGTGAAAACGAGATAGCCAAAAACATTCAGTACTTC. Translating it yields CASSENEIAKNIQYF. Drawing the rest from reference TRBV2 and TRBJ2-4, the complete variable domain is EPEVTQTPSHQVTQMGQEVILRCVPISNHLYFYWYRQILGQKVEFLVSFYNNEISEKSEIFDDQFSVERPDGSNFTLKIRSTKLEDSAMYFCASSENEIAKNIQYFGAGTRLSVL.

V gene TRBV6-9 combines with J gene TRBJ1-3; 12 nucleotides line up with TRBD1. CDR1 is MNHGY and CDR2 is SVAAGI in the germline V gene. Trimming took 5 bases from V and 1 from J; bases not matched to a gene: 6. The CDR3 is 17 amino acids. Written as DNA, the CDR3 is TGTGCCAGCAGTCCTAAGGGACAGGGGGCATCTGGAAACACCATATATTTT. This codes for CASSPKGQGASGNTIYF.

The chain couples TRBV5-1 to TRBJ2-1; D is perhaps TRBD2 (5 bases). CDR3 length: 14 residues. The V gene lost 1 base and the J gene lost 9 bases, with 14 bases spanning the gap. Germline V gene lookup returns CDR1 SGHRS and CDR2 YFSETQ. The DNA of the CDR3 is TGCGCCAGCAGCTTGCTACATACCAGCGGTGAGCAGTTCTTC. Protein sequence: CASSLLHTSGEQFF.